The clone carrying this T cell receptor beta chain came up a few times. What it binds is unknown. The data were taken from a study of cytomegalovirus exposure and HLA in healthy donors. Study findings and constraints: Cytomegalovirus-associated TCR beta chains were listed, numbering 164. Reportedly, a later analysis found an Asian-associated ancestry cluster had fewer N-insertions than the roughly 670-donor mean. Certain indistinguishable V segments, among them TRBV6-2 and TRBV6-3, were excluded.

In the PCR, 60 Vbeta and 13 Jbeta primers were used. Assay used: immunoSEQ multiplex PCR; TCRdb lists only in-frame clones, some missing. The repertoire includes 150,000 to 200,000 clones, under 80% of them detected once, and around 2.1% sits in the top ten. With 5 bases clipped from V and 0 bases from J, the junction kept 4 bases outside the gene matches. Per the germline V gene, CDR1 is SQVTM and CDR2 is ANQGSEA. The CDR3 is made up of 15 amino acids. This TCR derives from a female donor in good health and CMV-seronegative. Specimen: PBMCs. V and J are TRBV29-1 and TRBJ2-2, with 9 bases aligning to TRBD2. The CDR3 bases are TGCAGCGTTTTCTTAGCGGGAGCGAACACCGGGGAGCTGTTTTTT. Its protein is CSVFLAGANTGELFF.